The present entry profiles one T cell receptor beta chain with its context. This specimen comes from a study of patients and donors after allogeneic stem cell transplantation. Trimming removed 5 bases from V and 0 bases from J, with 13 bases in between. In germline, CDR1 is SGHVS, CDR2 FNYEAQ. This CDR3 region has 15 residues. TCRdb redid the calling of the RT-PCR reads with MiXCR, one entry per CDR3 protein. Of roughly 940,000 distinct CDR3 sequences in the sample, about a sixth were seen once. Sequencing was carried out using blood, either unsorted or a sorted T cell fraction (not recorded which). This sequence was found in a human donor who was either an allogeneic HSCT recipient or a stem cell or donor lymphocyte infusion donor (not recorded which). It is not recorded whose cells these are; they may come from a transplant donor. The chain combines TRBV7-6 with TRBJ1-1; a weak D match, TRBD1 (6 bases). CDR3 coding DNA: TGTGCCAGCAGCGCACGGGACAACTTGAACACTGAAGCTTTCTTT. This encodes CASSARDNLNTEAFF.